Given below is one T cell receptor (beta chain) in context. The data derive from a study of technical replicates of blood from a few donors. The length of the CDR3 is 15 residues. Per the germline V gene, CDR1 is LNHDA and CDR2 is SQIVND (reference sequence). Trimming at V came to 3 bases and at J to 3 bases, leaving 4 bases not matched to a gene. Produced via immunoSEQ multiplex PCR; TCRdb's table is partial and in-frame only. Among about 59,000 clones listed, 97% were seen once. The chain has TRBV19 and TRBJ1-1, with TRBD1 matching over 10 bases. This TCR was sampled from a human donor in good health. Sequencing was performed on T cells isolated from PBMCs. DNA for the CDR3: TGTGCCAGTAGTATCCCCGGGACAGGGGACACTGAAGCTTTCTTT. This codes for CASSIPGTGDTEAFF.